This TCR beta chain appears in the sequencing data of a study of technical replicates of blood from several donors (dated by TCRdb to about 2017). For this clone: Its antigen has not been determined. Base qualities are not recorded, but no much larger clone differs from it by a single base.

The CDR3 contains 14 residues, cysteine and phenylalanine counted. Only the CDR3 DNA stays, 42 bases, in frame from base 1. Based on the germline V gene (reference sequence), the CDR1 and CDR2 sequences are LNHDA and SQIVND. Unmatched junction bases come to 4, with V trimmed by 4 bases and J by 1 base. To prepare the library, the immunoSEQ multiplex PCR assay was applied. This immuneACCESS table, as held by TCRdb, lists in-frame sequences with V and J called but not all clones. Of the missing ones, under half trace to an unresolved V gene in checked studies; the others have no known cause. The sample has more than 90,000 clones on record, approximately 96% of them singletons. The ten largest make up almost 0.35% of the sample.

The receptor chain draws on TRBV19 and TRBJ2-7; the junction holds 7 bases that match TRBD1. The receptor's source is a human donor in good health. The material sequenced was T cells isolated from PBMCs. The CDR3 region reads CASSNRGMSYEQYF. The sequenced DNA is TGTGCCAGTAGTAACAGGGGTATGTCCTACGAGCAGTACTTC.